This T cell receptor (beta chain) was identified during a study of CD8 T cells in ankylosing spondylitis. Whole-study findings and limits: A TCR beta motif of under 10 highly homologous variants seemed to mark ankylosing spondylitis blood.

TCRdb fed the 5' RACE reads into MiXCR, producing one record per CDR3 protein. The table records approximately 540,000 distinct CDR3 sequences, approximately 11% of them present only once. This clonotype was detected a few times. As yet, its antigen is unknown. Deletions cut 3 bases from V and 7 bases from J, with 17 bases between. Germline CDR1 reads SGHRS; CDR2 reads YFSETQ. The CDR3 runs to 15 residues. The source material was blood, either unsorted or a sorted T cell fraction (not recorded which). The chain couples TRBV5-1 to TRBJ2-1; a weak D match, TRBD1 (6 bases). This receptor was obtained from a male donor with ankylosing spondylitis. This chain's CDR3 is CASSSFSGTLNEQFF. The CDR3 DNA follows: TGCGCCAGCAGCTCCTTCTCCGGGACATTAAATGAGCAGTTCTTC.